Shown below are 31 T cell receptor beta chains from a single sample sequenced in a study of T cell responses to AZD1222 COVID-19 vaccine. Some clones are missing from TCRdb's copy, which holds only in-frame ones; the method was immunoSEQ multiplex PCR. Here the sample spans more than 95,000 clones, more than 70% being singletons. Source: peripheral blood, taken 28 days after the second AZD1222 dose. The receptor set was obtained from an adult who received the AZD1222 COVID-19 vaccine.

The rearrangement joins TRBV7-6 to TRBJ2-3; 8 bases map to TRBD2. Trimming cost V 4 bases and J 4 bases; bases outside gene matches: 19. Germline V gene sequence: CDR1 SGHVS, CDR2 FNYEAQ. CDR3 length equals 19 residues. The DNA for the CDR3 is TGTGCCAGCAGCTCCAGGACCAGGGGAAGGCGGGGGGTTTCAGATACGCAGTATTTT. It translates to CASSSRTRGRRGVSDTQYF.

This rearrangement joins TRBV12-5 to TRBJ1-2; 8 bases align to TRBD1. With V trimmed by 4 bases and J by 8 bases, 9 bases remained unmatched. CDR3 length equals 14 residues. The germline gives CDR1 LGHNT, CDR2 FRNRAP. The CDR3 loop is CASGSYRGSGGYTF. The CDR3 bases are TGTGCTAGTGGTTCCTACAGGGGGAGTGGCGGCTACACCTTC.

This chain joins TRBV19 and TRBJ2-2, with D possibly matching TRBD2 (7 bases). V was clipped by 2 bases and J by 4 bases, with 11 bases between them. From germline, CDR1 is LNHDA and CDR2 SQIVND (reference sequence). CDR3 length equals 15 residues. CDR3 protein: CASSITGRVTGELFF. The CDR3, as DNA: TGTGCCAGTAGTATAACAGGGAGGGTCACCGGGGAGCTGTTTTTT.

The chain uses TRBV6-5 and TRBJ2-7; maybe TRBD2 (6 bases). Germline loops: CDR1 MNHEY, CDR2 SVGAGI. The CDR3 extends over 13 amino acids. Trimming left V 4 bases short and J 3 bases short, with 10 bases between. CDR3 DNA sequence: TGTGCCAGCAGTTCCCCGGGGGTCTACGAGCAGTACTTC. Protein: CASSSPGVYEQYF.

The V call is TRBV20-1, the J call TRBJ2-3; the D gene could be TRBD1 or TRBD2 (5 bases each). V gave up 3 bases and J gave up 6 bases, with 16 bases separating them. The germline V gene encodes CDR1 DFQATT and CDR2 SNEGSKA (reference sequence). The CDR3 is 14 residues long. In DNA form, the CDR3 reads TGCAGTGCTAGTAAGAGATCGGGGCGGGATACGCAGTATTTT. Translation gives CSASKRSGRDTQYF.

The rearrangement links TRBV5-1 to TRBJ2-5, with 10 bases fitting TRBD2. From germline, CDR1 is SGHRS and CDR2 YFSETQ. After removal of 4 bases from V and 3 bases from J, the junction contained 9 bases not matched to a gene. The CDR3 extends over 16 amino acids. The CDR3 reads CASSALAGGLKETQYF. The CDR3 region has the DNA TGCGCCAGCAGCGCCTTAGCGGGGGGCCTTAAAGAGACCCAGTACTTC.

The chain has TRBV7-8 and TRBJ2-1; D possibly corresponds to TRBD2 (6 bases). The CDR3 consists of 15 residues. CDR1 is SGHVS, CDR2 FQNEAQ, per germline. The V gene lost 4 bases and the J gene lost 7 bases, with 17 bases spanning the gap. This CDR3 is CASSSLRGLPNEQFF. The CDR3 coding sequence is TGTGCCAGCAGCTCGCTAAGGGGACTGCCGAATGAGCAGTTCTTC.

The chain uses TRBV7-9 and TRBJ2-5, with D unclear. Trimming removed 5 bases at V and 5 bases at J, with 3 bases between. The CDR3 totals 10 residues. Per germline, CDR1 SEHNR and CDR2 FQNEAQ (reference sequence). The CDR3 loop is CASSPETQYF. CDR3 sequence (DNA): TGTGCCAGCAGCCCGGAGACCCAGTACTTC. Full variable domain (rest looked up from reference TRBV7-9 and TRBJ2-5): DTGVSQNPRHKITKRGQNVTFRCDPISEHNRLYWYRQTLGQGPEFLTYFQNEAQLEKSRLLSDRFSAERPKGSFSTLEIQRTEQGDSAMYLCASSPETQYFGPGTRLLVL.

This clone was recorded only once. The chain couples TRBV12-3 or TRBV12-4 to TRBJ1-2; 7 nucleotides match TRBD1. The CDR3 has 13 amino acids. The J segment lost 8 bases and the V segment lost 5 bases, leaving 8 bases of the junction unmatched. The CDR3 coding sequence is TGTGCCAGCAGTGTCAGGACAGGCTGGGGCTACACCTTC. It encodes CASSVRTGWGYTF.

This CDR3 reads CASSIRGDYEQYF. The CDR3 coding sequence is TGTGCCAGTAGTATAAGGGGAGACTACGAGCAGTACTTC. V usage is TRBV19 and J usage is TRBJ2-7; D possibly uses TRBD1 or TRBD2 (5 bases each). Germline CDR1 and CDR2: LNHDA and SQIVND (reference sequence). CDR3 length: 13 residues. The V gene lost 2 bases and the J gene lost 3 bases, with 8 bases spanning the gap.

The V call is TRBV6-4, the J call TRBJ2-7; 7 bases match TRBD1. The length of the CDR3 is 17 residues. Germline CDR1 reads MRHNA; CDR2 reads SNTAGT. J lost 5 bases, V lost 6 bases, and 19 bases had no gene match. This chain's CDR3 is CASRNWGKGAAFDEQYF. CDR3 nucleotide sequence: TGTGCCAGCAGGAACTGGGGTAAGGGGGCCGCCTTCGACGAGCAGTACTTC.

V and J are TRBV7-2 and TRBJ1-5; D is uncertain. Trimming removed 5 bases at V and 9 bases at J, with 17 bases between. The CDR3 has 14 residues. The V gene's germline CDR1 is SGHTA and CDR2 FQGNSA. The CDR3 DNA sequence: TGTGCCAGCAGCGAGGGCGGGGTTTGGAGGCCCCAGCATTTT. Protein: CASSEGGVWRPQHF.

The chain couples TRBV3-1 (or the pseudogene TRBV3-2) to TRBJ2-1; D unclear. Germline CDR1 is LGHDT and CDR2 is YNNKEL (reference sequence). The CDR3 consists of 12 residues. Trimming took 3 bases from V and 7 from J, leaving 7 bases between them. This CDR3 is CASSQLGNEQFF. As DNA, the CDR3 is TGTGCCAGCAGCCAGCTAGGGAATGAGCAGTTCTTC.

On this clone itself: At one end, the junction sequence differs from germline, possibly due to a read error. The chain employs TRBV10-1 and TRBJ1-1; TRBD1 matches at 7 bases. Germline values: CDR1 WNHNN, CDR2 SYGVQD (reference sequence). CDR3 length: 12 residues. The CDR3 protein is CASSENTMGQRF. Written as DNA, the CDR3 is TGCGCCAGCAGTGAAAATACGATGGGACAGCGGTTT.

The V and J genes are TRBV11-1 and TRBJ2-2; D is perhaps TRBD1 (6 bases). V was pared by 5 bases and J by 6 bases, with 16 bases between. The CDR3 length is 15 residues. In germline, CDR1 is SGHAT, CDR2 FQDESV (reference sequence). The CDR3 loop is CASSLTGSVAGELFF. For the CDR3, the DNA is TGTGCCAGCAGCCTAACAGGGTCTGTCGCCGGGGAGCTGTTTTTT.

CDR3 residues: CASSIIPGGEATNEKLFF. As DNA, the CDR3 is TGTGCCAGTAGTATAATCCCCGGGGGTGAGGCAACTAATGAAAAACTGTTTTTT. V and J are TRBV19 and TRBJ1-4; D possibly corresponds to TRBD1 (5 bases). CDR1 and CDR2 (germline): LNHDA, SQIVND (reference sequence). There are 18 residues in the CDR3. V was cut by 2 bases and J by 0 bases, with 16 bases left in between.

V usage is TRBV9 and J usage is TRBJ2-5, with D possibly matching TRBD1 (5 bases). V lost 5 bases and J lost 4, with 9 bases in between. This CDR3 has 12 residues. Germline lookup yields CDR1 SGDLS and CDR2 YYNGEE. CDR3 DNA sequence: TGTGCCAGCAGTGGGGCTCTAGAGACCCAGTACTTC. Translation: CASSGALETQYF.

The CDR3 sequence: CASTAPPNYGYTF. The CDR3 region has the DNA TGTGCCAGTACTGCCCCGCCCAACTATGGCTACACCTTC. This chain links TRBV19 with TRBJ1-2; D remains ambiguous. The CDR3 is made up of 13 amino acids. Between the trimmed V and J ends, which lost 7 bases and 2 bases, there was a span of 11 bases. The germline CDR1 and CDR2 sequences are LNHDA and SQIVND (reference sequence).

DNA of the CDR3: TGCGCCAGCAGCCAAGGGGAAAATCAGCCCCAGCATTTT. Its protein product is CASSQGENQPQHF. The rearrangement uses TRBV4-1 and TRBJ1-5, with D unclear. The CDR3 has 13 residues. The V end lost 1 base, the J end lost 4 bases, and 5 bases lay between the germline ends. CDR1 MGHRA and CDR2 YSYEKL come from the germline V gene.

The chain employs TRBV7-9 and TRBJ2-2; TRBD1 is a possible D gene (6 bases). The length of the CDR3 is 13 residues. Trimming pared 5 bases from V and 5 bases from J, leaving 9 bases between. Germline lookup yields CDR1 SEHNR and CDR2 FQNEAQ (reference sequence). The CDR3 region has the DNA TGTGCCAGCAGCGCCGGACAGACCGGGGAGCTGTTTTTT. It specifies CASSAGQTGELFF.

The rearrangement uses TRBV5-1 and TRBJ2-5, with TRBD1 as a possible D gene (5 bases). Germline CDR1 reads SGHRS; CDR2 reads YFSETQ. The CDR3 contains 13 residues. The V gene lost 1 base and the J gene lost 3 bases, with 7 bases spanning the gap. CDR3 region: CASSLKGEETQYF. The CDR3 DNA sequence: TGCGCCAGCAGCTTGAAAGGGGAAGAGACCCAGTACTTC.

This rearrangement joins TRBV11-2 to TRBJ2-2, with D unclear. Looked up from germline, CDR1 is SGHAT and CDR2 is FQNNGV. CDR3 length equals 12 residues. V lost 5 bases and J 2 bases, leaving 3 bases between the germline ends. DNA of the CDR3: TGTGCCAGCAGCCTTAACACCGGGGAGCTGTTTTTT. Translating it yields CASSLNTGELFF.

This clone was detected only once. The CDR3 spells CASRKDRGGNTIYF. Here the CDR3 DNA reads TGTGCCAGTAGAAAGGACAGGGGTGGAAACACCATATATTTT. V usage is TRBV19 and J usage is TRBJ1-3; 9 bases agree with TRBD1. This CDR3 is built from 14 residues. V lost 6 bases, J lost 3 bases, and 3 bases stayed unmatched. Germline CDR1 and CDR2: LNHDA and SQIVND (reference sequence).

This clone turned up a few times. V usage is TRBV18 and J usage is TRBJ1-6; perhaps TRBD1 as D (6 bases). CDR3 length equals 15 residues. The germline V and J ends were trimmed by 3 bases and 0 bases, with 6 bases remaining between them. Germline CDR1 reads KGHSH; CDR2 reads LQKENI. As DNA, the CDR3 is TGTGCCAGCTCACCGGACAGCTCCTATAATTCACCCCTCCACTTT. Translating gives CASSPDSSYNSPLHF.

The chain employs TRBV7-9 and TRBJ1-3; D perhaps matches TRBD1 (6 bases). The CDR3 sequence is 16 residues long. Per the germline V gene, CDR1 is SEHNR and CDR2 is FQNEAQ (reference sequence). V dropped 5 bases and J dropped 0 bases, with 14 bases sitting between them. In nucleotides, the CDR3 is TGTGCCAGCAGCCCCCGGACAGCCCTCTCTGGAAACACCATATATTTT. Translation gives CASSPRTALSGNTIYF.

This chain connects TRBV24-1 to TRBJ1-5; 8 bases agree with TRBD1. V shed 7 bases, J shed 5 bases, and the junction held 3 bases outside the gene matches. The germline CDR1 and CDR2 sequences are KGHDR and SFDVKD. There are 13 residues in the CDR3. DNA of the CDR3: TGTGCCACCAGGGACAGGGAGGATCAGCCCCAGCATTTT. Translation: CATRDREDQPQHF.

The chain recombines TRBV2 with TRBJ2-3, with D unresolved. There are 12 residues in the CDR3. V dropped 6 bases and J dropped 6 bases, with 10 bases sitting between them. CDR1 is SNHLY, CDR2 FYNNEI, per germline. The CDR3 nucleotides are TGTGCCAGCAGAAGACCGGGCGATACGCAGTATTTT. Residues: CASRRPGDTQYF.

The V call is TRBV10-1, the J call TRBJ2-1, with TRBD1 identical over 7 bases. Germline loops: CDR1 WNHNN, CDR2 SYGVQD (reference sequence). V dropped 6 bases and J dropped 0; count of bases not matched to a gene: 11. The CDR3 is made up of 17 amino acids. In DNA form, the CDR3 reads TGCGCCAGCAGCCGAGGGGGCACCAGTATCTCCTACAATGAGCAGTTCTTC. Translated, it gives CASSRGGTSISYNEQFF.

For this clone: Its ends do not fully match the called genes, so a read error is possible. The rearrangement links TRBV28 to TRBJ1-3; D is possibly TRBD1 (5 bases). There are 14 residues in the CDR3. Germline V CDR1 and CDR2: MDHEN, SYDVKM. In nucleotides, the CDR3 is TGTGCCACCCACGCTGGGGTGGAGAGACGGGACGCGGGGTTT. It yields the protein CATHAGVERRDAGF. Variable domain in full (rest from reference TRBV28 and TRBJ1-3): DVKVTQSSRYLVKRTGEKVFLECVQDMDHENMFWYRQDPGLGLRLIYFSYDVKMKEKGDIPEGYSVSREKKERFSLILESASTNQTSMYLCATHAGVERRDAGFGEGSWLTVV.

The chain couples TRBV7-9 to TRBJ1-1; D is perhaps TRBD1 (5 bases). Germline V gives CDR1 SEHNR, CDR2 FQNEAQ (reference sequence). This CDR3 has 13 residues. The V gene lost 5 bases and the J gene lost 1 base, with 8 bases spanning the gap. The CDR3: CASSVTANTEAFF. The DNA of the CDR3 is TGTGCCAGCAGCGTGACAGCGAACACTGAAGCTTTCTTT.

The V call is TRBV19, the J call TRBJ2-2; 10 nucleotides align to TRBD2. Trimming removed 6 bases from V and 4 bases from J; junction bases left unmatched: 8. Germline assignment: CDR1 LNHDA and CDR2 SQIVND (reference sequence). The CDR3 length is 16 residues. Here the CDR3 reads CASRRLAGGGTGELFF. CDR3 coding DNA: TGTGCCAGTAGGAGATTAGCGGGGGGAGGCACCGGGGAGCTGTTTTTT. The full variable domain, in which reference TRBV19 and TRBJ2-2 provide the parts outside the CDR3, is DGGITQSPKYLFRKEGQNVTLSCEQNLNHDAMYWYRQDPGQGLRLIYYSQIVNDFQKGDIAEGYSVSREKKESFPLTVTSAQKNPTAFYLCASRRLAGGGTGELFFGEGSRLTVL.